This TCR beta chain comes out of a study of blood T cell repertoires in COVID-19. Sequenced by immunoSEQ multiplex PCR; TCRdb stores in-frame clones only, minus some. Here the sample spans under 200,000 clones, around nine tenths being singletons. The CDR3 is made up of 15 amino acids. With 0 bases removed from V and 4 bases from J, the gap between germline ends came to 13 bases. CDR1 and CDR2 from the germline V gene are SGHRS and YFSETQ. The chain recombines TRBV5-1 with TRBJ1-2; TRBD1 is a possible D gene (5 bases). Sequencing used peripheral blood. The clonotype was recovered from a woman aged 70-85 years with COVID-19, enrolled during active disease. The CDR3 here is CASSLDLSRVYGYTF. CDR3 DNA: TGCGCCAGCAGCTTGGATTTATCCAGGGTCTATGGCTACACCTTC.